These T cell receptor beta chains were read from a single sample in a study of regulatory T cells in long-lasting Graves disease. TCRdb recomputed calls from the multiplex PCR reads with MiXCR, one row per CDR3 protein. The table includes about 620,000 distinct CDR3 sequences, 16% detected once. These data are also associated with another study on T cells in Graves' hyperthyroidism and ophthalmopathy.

The input for sequencing was peripheral blood mononuclear cells (PBMCs), taken at new diagnosis, from a patient treated with antithyroid drugs. The source of these receptors is a woman aged 30 to 39 with Graves disease. Each CDR3 is given with its conserved first and last residue. D genes are given only for firm matches. Expanded clones get a size class; other rows say once, few or many, or leave the size out.

clone size,D gene,V gene,J gene,CDR3 protein,CDR3 DNA
many,.,TRBV20-1,TRBJ1-2,CRPQDSQRPNYGYTF,TGCAGACCCCAGGACAGTCAGCGACCTAACTATGGCTACACCTTC
few,.,TRBV27,TRBJ2-2,CASSKYTGTSSTGELFF,TGTGCCAGCAGTAAATACACAGGGACTTCGAGCACCGGGGAGCTGTTTTTT
few,.,TRBV2,TRBJ2-2,CASGTGGPGELFF,TGTGCCAGCGGGACCGGGGGTCCCGGGGAGCTGTTTTTT
few,TRBD2,TRBV18,TRBJ2-3,CASSQTSASLGDTQYF,TGTGCCAGCTCCCAAACTAGCGCGAGCCTCGGAGATACGCAGTATTTT
few,TRBD1,TRBV9,TRBJ1-6,CASSREQGTYNSPLHF,TGTGCCAGCAGCCGGGAACAGGGGACCTATAATTCACCCCTCCACTTT
many,.,TRBV20-1,TRBJ2-1,CSAYQPGVYNEQFF,TGCAGTGCTTACCAACCGGGGGTATACAATGAGCAGTTCTTC
.,.,TRBV11-2,TRBJ2-2,CASSLVPRAGGELFF,TGTGCCAGCAGCTTAGTCCCGCGGGCGGGCGGGGAGCTGTTTTTT
.,.,TRBV4-2,TRBJ2-7,CASSQDSGRYEQYF,TGTGCCAGCAGCCAAGACTCAGGCCGGTACGAGCAGTACTTC
many,.,TRBV28,TRBJ2-7,CASSPYLETSYEQYF,TGTGCCAGCAGTCCCTATCTCGAGACCTCCTACGAGCAGTACTTC
.,TRBD1,TRBV10-3,TRBJ1-2,CAISGGTGEGYTF,TGTGCCATCAGTGGTGGGACAGGGGAAGGCTACACCTTC
.,.,TRBV5-1,TRBJ2-3,CASSAPRTDTQYF,TGCGCCAGCAGCGCCCCACGCACAGATACGCAGTATTTT
.,.,TRBV9,TRBJ2-1,CALTSYEQFF,TGTGCCCTTACTAGTTATGAGCAGTTCTTC
many,.,TRBV6-1,TRBJ1-1,CASSDTGALDTEAFF,TGTGCCAGCAGTGACACCGGGGCTCTGGACACTGAAGCTTTCTTT
few,.,TRBV6-2/TRBV6-3,TRBJ2-2,CASSVVGVGELFF,TGTGCCAGCAGTGTTGTCGGGGTCGGGGAGCTGTTTTTT
many,.,TRBV5-1,TRBJ2-7,CASTREGSYEQYF,TGCGCCAGCACCCGAGAGGGGAGCTACGAGCAGTACTTC
many,.,TRBV12-3/TRBV12-4,TRBJ1-6,CASSSSNSPLHF,TGTGCCAGCAGTTCCAGCAATTCACCCCTCCACTTT
many,.,TRBV20-1,TRBJ1-5,CSAVQSSNQPQHF,TGCAGTGCGGTGCAGTCTAGCAATCAGCCCCAGCATTTT
few,.,TRBV28,TRBJ1-5,CASSPTPRQPQHF,TGTGCCAGCAGTCCAACCCCTCGGCAGCCCCAGCATTTT
.,.,TRBV30,TRBJ1-4,CAWSEGTVTEKLFF,TGTGCCTGGAGTGAAGGGACCGTAACGGAAAAACTGTTTTTT
.,.,TRBV20-1,TRBJ2-6,CSARDGPPSGANVLTF,TGCAGTGCCAGGGACGGACCTCCCTCTGGGGCCAACGTCCTGACTTTC
.,TRBD2,TRBV28,TRBJ2-3,CASSSWTAGVETDTQYF,TGTGCCAGCAGCAGCTGGACGGCGGGAGTCGAAACAGATACGCAGTATTTT
few,.,TRBV4-1,TRBJ2-7,CASSQDSGRIQYF,TGTGCCAGCAGCCAAGACTCAGGGAGAATTCAGTACTTC
many,.,TRBV30,TRBJ1-4,CAWSFLNEKLFF,TGTGCCTGGAGTTTTCTCAATGAAAAACTGTTTTTT
many,.,TRBV24-1,TRBJ2-5,CATSEGTLLQETQYF,TGTGCCACCAGTGAAGGGACACTACTACAAGAGACCCAGTACTTC
many,TRBD1,TRBV28,TRBJ2-1,CASSLRQGTTYNEQFF,TGTGCCAGCAGTCTTCGACAGGGTACTACCTACAATGAGCAGTTCTTC
few,.,TRBV25-1,TRBJ1-1,CAGRGPGHTEAFF,TGTGCCGGCCGCGGGCCAGGACACACTGAAGCTTTCTTT
.,.,TRBV20-1,TRBJ2-1,CSASRVSYNEQFF,TGCAGTGCTAGTAGGGTCTCCTACAATGAGCAGTTCTTC
many,.,TRBV18,TRBJ2-2,CASSPQDLNTGELFF,TGTGCCAGCTCACCACAGGACCTGAACACCGGGGAGCTGTTTTTT
few,.,TRBV29-1,TRBJ2-7,CSVEDLGVEQYF,TGCAGCGTTGAAGATCTGGGGGTCGAGCAGTACTTC
few,TRBD2,TRBV20-1,TRBJ2-4,CSATPGLARTSLAKNIQYF,TGCAGTGCTACCCCGGGACTAGCGAGAACTAGTCTAGCCAAAAACATTCAGTACTTC
.,.,TRBV15,TRBJ2-3,CATSRDRSTQYF,TGTGCCACCAGCAGAGATAGATCAACGCAGTATTTT
.,.,TRBV9,TRBJ2-7,CASSVGVRAAGLEQYF,TGTGCCAGCAGCGTGGGGGTAAGGGCTGCAGGTCTCGAGCAGTACTTC
.,.,TRBV19,TRBJ1-5,CASRLQAGNQPQHF,TGTGCCAGTCGTTTACAGGCCGGCAATCAGCCCCAGCATTTT
.,TRBD1,TRBV20-1,TRBJ1-5,CSARDWTGNQPQHF,TGCAGTGCTAGAGATTGGACAGGGAATCAGCCCCAGCATTTT
.,.,TRBV28,TRBJ1-2,CASRTQDPSNYGYTF,TGTGCCAGCAGGACTCAGGATCCCTCTAACTATGGCTACACCTTC
many,.,TRBV6-1,TRBJ2-5,CASTLGQETQYF,TGTGCCAGCACCTTGGGCCAAGAGACCCAGTACTTC
.,.,TRBV18,TRBJ2-3,CASSPSVTMDTQYF,TGTGCCAGCTCACCATCCGTCACGATGGATACGCAGTATTTT
many,.,TRBV6-2/TRBV6-3,TRBJ1-1,CASSYSAWTEAFF,TGTGCCAGCAGTTACTCGGCGTGGACTGAAGCTTTCTTT
few,.,TRBV19,TRBJ2-1,CATRGGFSSYNEQFF,TGTGCCACCAGGGGCGGGTTCAGCTCCTACAATGAGCAGTTCTTC
many,TRBD1,TRBV19,TRBJ1-2,CASRVPGQSFGYTF,TGTGCCAGTAGGGTCCCGGGACAGTCGTTTGGCTACACCTTC
many,TRBD1,TRBV6-1,TRBJ2-1,CASSGQGTHNEQFF,TGTGCCAGCAGCGGACAGGGTACCCACAATGAGCAGTTCTTC
many,TRBD2,TRBV29-1,TRBJ2-1,CSVRGLAGETPHEQFF,TGCAGCGTTCGAGGACTAGCGGGAGAAACCCCCCATGAGCAGTTCTTC
few,TRBD1,TRBV20-1,TRBJ2-7,CSARQGVGEQYF,TGCAGCGCCAGACAGGGAGTGGGGGAGCAGTACTTC
.,.,TRBV20-1,TRBJ2-3,CSAISGNTDTQYF,TGCAGTGCTATTAGCGGAAACACAGATACGCAGTATTTT
many,.,TRBV27,TRBJ2-7,CASTSNRGRTYEQYF,TGTGCCAGCACTTCGAACCGGGGACGAACCTACGAGCAGTACTTC
many,.,TRBV20-1,TRBJ2-3,CSLRRDTDTQYF,TGCAGTCTCAGAAGGGACACAGATACGCAGTATTTT
many,.,TRBV12-3/TRBV12-4,TRBJ1-5,CASSTEGPDNWKGRPNQPQHF,TGTGCCAGCAGTACAGAAGGACCCGACAACTGGAAAGGACGGCCCAATCAGCCCCAGCATTTT
many,TRBD2,TRBV2,TRBJ2-5,CASSAGTSLSETQYF,TGTGCCAGCAGCGCCGGGACTAGTCTTTCGGAGACCCAGTACTTC